A selection of T cell receptor beta chains follows, all from one sample in a study of identifying expanded T cells in peripheral blood. Sequencing used immunoSEQ multiplex PCR; TCRdb keeps in-frame clones, though not all of them. The table has 85,000 to 100,000 clones, 70% to 90% seen once. Sequencing was performed on blood. These receptors were taken from a person aged 18 to 70 in good health. Both conserved end residues are part of each CDR3. A D gene is named only where the DNA matches it firmly. Clone size is given for some rows only: seen once, a few or many times, or a class if the clone is expanded.

d_gene: NA; j_gene: TRBJ2-5; abundance: NA; v_gene: TRBV6-5; CDR3aa: CASSYGLVEETQYF; CDR3nt: TGTGCCAGCAGCTACGGGCTAGTTGAAGAGACCCAGTACTTC
d_gene: TRBD1; j_gene: TRBJ1-4; abundance: NA; v_gene: TRBV28; CDR3aa: CASSPGTGIAKLFF; CDR3nt: TGTGCCAGCAGCCCCGGGACAGGGATCGCAAAACTGTTTTTT
d_gene: NA; j_gene: TRBJ2-3; abundance: NA; v_gene: TRBV10-2; CDR3aa: CASREIWGSGDTQYF; CDR3nt: TGCGCCAGCAGGGAGATTTGGGGATCCGGAGATACGCAGTATTTT
d_gene: NA; j_gene: TRBJ2-3; abundance: NA; v_gene: TRBV5-1; CDR3aa: CASSTDPGGTQYF; CDR3nt: TGCGCCAGCAGCACGGACCCCGGGGGAACGCAGTATTTT
d_gene: TRBD1; j_gene: TRBJ1-1; abundance: NA; v_gene: TRBV28; CDR3aa: CASPGQGEVRTEAFF; CDR3nt: TGTGCCAGCCCGGGACAGGGAGAGGTGAGGACTGAAGCTTTCTTT
d_gene: NA; j_gene: TRBJ2-7; abundance: NA; v_gene: TRBV29-1; CDR3aa: CSVVSEQYF; CDR3nt: TGCAGCGTTGTGAGTGAGCAGTACTTC
d_gene: TRBD1; j_gene: TRBJ2-1; abundance: NA; v_gene: TRBV9; CDR3aa: CASSVGGQGHNEQFF; CDR3nt: TGTGCCAGCAGCGTAGGGGGACAGGGCCACAATGAGCAGTTCTTC
d_gene: TRBD2; j_gene: TRBJ2-7; abundance: NA; v_gene: TRBV10-3; CDR3aa: CAISELAGGYEQYF; CDR3nt: TGTGCCATCAGTGAGCTGGCGGGAGGATACGAGCAGTACTTC
d_gene: NA; j_gene: TRBJ2-2; abundance: NA; v_gene: TRBV4-1; CDR3aa: CASSSRTVNTGELFF; CDR3nt: TGCGCCAGCAGCTCCCGGACAGTAAACACCGGGGAGCTGTTTTTT
d_gene: NA; j_gene: TRBJ1-2; abundance: NA; v_gene: TRBV4-3; CDR3aa: CASSRGTSNYGYTF; CDR3nt: TGCGCCAGCAGCCGGGGGACATCTAACTATGGCTACACCTTC
d_gene: TRBD1; j_gene: TRBJ2-3; abundance: NA; v_gene: TRBV7-3; CDR3aa: CASSFSSSGTGTDTQYF; CDR3nt: TGTGCCAGCAGCTTCTCTTCCTCCGGGACAGGAACAGATACGCAGTATTTT
d_gene: TRBD2; j_gene: TRBJ2-1; abundance: NA; v_gene: TRBV15; CDR3aa: CATSRGLAGDYPYNEQFF; CDR3nt: TGTGCCACCAGCAGAGGACTAGCGGGGGACTATCCCTACAATGAGCAGTTCTTC
d_gene: TRBD1; j_gene: TRBJ1-6; abundance: NA; v_gene: TRBV5-1; CDR3aa: CASSLTGTGGNSPLHF; CDR3nt: TGCGCCAGCAGCTTGACCGGGACAGGGGGAAATTCACCCCTCCACTTT
d_gene: NA; j_gene: TRBJ2-7; abundance: once; v_gene: TRBV7-8; CDR3aa: CASSLKRADSYEQYF; CDR3nt: TGTGCCAGCAGCTTAAAGCGGGCTGACTCCTACGAGCAGTACTTC
d_gene: TRBD1; j_gene: TRBJ1-2; abundance: NA; v_gene: TRBV5-1; CDR3aa: CASSSTDRVDYGYTF; CDR3nt: TGCGCCAGCAGCTCCACGGACAGGGTTGACTATGGCTACACCTTC
d_gene: NA; j_gene: TRBJ2-3; abundance: NA; v_gene: TRBV5-8; CDR3aa: CASSPGQPGLDTQYF; CDR3nt: TGTGCCAGCAGCCCCGGACAGCCGGGGTTAGATACGCAGTATTTT
d_gene: NA; j_gene: TRBJ1-6; abundance: NA; v_gene: TRBV7-9; CDR3aa: CASGASHSPLHF; CDR3nt: TGTGCCAGCGGGGCTTCACATTCACCCCTCCACTTT
d_gene: NA; j_gene: TRBJ1-1; abundance: once; v_gene: TRBV21-1; CDR3aa: CASSTHRDMNTEAFF; CDR3nt: TGTGCCAGCAGCACCCACAGGGACATGAACACTGAAGCTTTCTTT
d_gene: TRBD1; j_gene: TRBJ2-7; abundance: NA; v_gene: TRBV9; CDR3aa: CASSLRTGGMIDEQYF; CDR3nt: TGTGCCAGCAGCTTGAGGACAGGGGGCATGATCGACGAGCAGTACTTC
d_gene: TRBD1; j_gene: TRBJ2-7; abundance: NA; v_gene: TRBV20-1; CDR3aa: CSAGTDGEEYF; CDR3nt: TGCAGTGCTGGGACAGACGGAGAGGAGTACTTC
d_gene: NA; j_gene: TRBJ1-4; abundance: NA; v_gene: TRBV6-5; CDR3aa: CASSYSEGTNEKLFF; CDR3nt: TGTGCCAGCAGTTACTCAGAGGGAACTAATGAAAAACTGTTTTTT
d_gene: NA; j_gene: TRBJ2-5; abundance: NA; v_gene: TRBV7-2; CDR3aa: CASSRGTPAQETQYF; CDR3nt: TGTGCCAGCAGCCGAGGCACTCCAGCCCAAGAGACCCAGTACTTC
d_gene: TRBD1; j_gene: TRBJ1-4; abundance: NA; v_gene: TRBV2; CDR3aa: CASSGQGQNEKLFF; CDR3nt: TGTGCCAGCAGCGGACAGGGACAGAATGAAAAACTGTTTTTT
d_gene: NA; j_gene: TRBJ2-2; abundance: medium-sized; v_gene: TRBV6-4; CDR3aa: CASSEIAGSGTGELFF; CDR3nt: TGTGCCAGCAGTGAAATCGCAGGGTCGGGAACCGGGGAGCTGTTTTTT
d_gene: NA; j_gene: TRBJ1-5; abundance: once; v_gene: TRBV28; CDR3aa: CASSYSAGGNQPQHF; CDR3nt: TGTGCCAGCAGTTACTCGGCAGGGGGCAATCAGCCCCAGCATTTT
d_gene: NA; j_gene: TRBJ2-2; abundance: NA; v_gene: TRBV7-2; CDR3aa: CASSFGPTGTNTGELFF; CDR3nt: TGTGCCAGCAGCTTCGGCCCGACGGGAACGAACACCGGGGAGCTGTTTTTT
d_gene: NA; j_gene: TRBJ1-1; abundance: once; v_gene: TRBV5-7; CDR3aa: CASSLGDYTEAFF; CDR3nt: TGTGCCAGCAGCTTGGGGGACTACACTGAAGCTTTCTTT
d_gene: NA; j_gene: TRBJ2-7; abundance: once; v_gene: TRBV5-6; CDR3aa: CASSLIREMAYEQYF; CDR3nt: TGTGCCAGCAGCTTGATCAGGGAAATGGCTTACGAGCAGTACTTC
d_gene: TRBD1; j_gene: TRBJ2-7; abundance: NA; v_gene: TRBV2; CDR3aa: CAISTGGYEQYF; CDR3nt: TGTGCCATCTCGACAGGGGGCTACGAGCAGTACTTC
d_gene: NA; j_gene: TRBJ2-7; abundance: NA; v_gene: TRBV6-5; CDR3aa: CASSYKGAYEQYF; CDR3nt: TGTGCCAGCAGTTACAAAGGGGCCTACGAGCAGTACTTC
d_gene: NA; j_gene: TRBJ1-2; abundance: NA; v_gene: TRBV6-1; CDR3aa: CASSEVTGLYGYTF; CDR3nt: TGTGCCAGCAGTGAAGTAACAGGGCTCTATGGCTACACCTTC
d_gene: TRBD2; j_gene: TRBJ2-7; abundance: NA; v_gene: TRBV27; CDR3aa: CASSLIGGEQYF; CDR3nt: TGTGCCAGCAGTTTAATCGGGGGGGAGCAGTACTTC
d_gene: TRBD2; j_gene: TRBJ2-1; abundance: NA; v_gene: TRBV7-8; CDR3aa: CASSFRLAGYNEQFF; CDR3nt: TGTGCCAGCAGCTTCCGACTAGCGGGTTACAATGAGCAGTTCTTC
d_gene: NA; j_gene: TRBJ2-5; abundance: NA; v_gene: TRBV6-1; CDR3aa: CASRGPGTQYF; CDR3nt: TGTGCCAGCAGAGGCCCAGGGACCCAGTACTTC
d_gene: NA; j_gene: TRBJ2-7; abundance: NA; v_gene: TRBV4-3; CDR3aa: CASSQDLGWGEQYF; CDR3nt: TGCGCCAGCAGCCAAGATTTAGGATGGGGGGAGCAGTACTTC
d_gene: TRBD2; j_gene: TRBJ2-5; abundance: NA; v_gene: TRBV7-3; CDR3aa: CASSLGTSGQETQYF; CDR3nt: TGTGCCAGCAGCCTGGGGACTAGCGGGCAAGAGACCCAGTACTTC
d_gene: TRBD1; j_gene: TRBJ2-7; abundance: NA; v_gene: TRBV5-4; CDR3aa: CASSQGEGDPSYEQYF; CDR3nt: TGTGCCAGCAGCCAGGGGGAAGGGGACCCCTCCTACGAGCAGTACTTC
d_gene: TRBD1; j_gene: TRBJ2-7; abundance: NA; v_gene: TRBV5-1; CDR3aa: CASSTSDRGLNEQYF; CDR3nt: TGCGCCAGCAGCACATCCGACAGGGGGCTTAACGAGCAGTACTTC
d_gene: TRBD1; j_gene: TRBJ2-5; abundance: NA; v_gene: TRBV5-6; CDR3aa: CASSQTGGLETQYF; CDR3nt: TGTGCCAGCAGTCAGACAGGGGGCCTAGAGACCCAGTACTTC
d_gene: TRBD1; j_gene: TRBJ1-5; abundance: once; v_gene: TRBV19; CDR3aa: CASSKQGAQDQPQHF; CDR3nt: TGTGCCAGTAGTAAACAGGGGGCCCAGGATCAGCCCCAGCATTTT
d_gene: TRBD1; j_gene: TRBJ2-3; abundance: NA; v_gene: TRBV19; CDR3aa: CASRGTGLQDTQYF; CDR3nt: TGTGCCAGTAGGGGGACAGGGCTTCAAGATACGCAGTATTTT
d_gene: TRBD2; j_gene: TRBJ2-1; abundance: NA; v_gene: TRBV28; CDR3aa: CASSRAGGEGNEQFF; CDR3nt: TGTGCCAGCAGCCGAGCGGGGGGCGAGGGCAATGAGCAGTTCTTC
d_gene: TRBD1; j_gene: TRBJ2-7; abundance: NA; v_gene: TRBV5-1; CDR3aa: CASSPSGQGASYEQYF; CDR3nt: TGCGCCAGCAGCCCTTCAGGACAGGGGGCTTCCTACGAGCAGTACTTC
d_gene: NA; j_gene: TRBJ2-7; abundance: NA; v_gene: TRBV29-1; CDR3aa: CSVDQGNSYEQYF; CDR3nt: TGCAGCGTTGATCAGGGTAACTCCTACGAGCAGTACTTC
d_gene: NA; j_gene: TRBJ1-1; abundance: NA; v_gene: TRBV7-9; CDR3aa: CASSLLGGLLTEAFF; CDR3nt: TGTGCCAGCAGCTTATTAGGGGGACTGCTCACTGAAGCTTTCTTT
d_gene: NA; j_gene: TRBJ1-5; abundance: NA; v_gene: TRBV18; CDR3aa: CASSPSKDLANQPQHF; CDR3nt: TGTGCCAGCTCACCCTCAAAGGACCTGGCAAATCAGCCCCAGCATTTT
d_gene: NA; j_gene: TRBJ1-4; abundance: NA; v_gene: TRBV28; CDR3aa: CASSLGGIVNEKLFF; CDR3nt: TGTGCCAGCAGTTTAGGGGGGATAGTTAATGAAAAACTGTTTTTT
d_gene: NA; j_gene: TRBJ1-1; abundance: NA; v_gene: TRBV5-6; CDR3aa: CASSLSWILGTEAFF; CDR3nt: TGTGCCAGCAGCCTGAGCTGGATCTTAGGGACTGAAGCTTTCTTT
d_gene: NA; j_gene: TRBJ2-7; abundance: NA; v_gene: TRBV30; CDR3aa: CASTGYEQYF; CDR3nt: TGTGCCTCTACCGGGTACGAGCAGTACTTC
d_gene: NA; j_gene: TRBJ2-3; abundance: NA; v_gene: TRBV9; CDR3aa: CASSVEGGASTDTQYF; CDR3nt: TGTGCCAGCAGCGTAGAAGGCGGAGCTAGCACAGATACGCAGTATTTT
d_gene: NA; j_gene: TRBJ2-2; abundance: NA; v_gene: TRBV6-1; CDR3aa: CASSELQGAGELFF; CDR3nt: TGTGCCAGCAGTGAACTCCAGGGTGCCGGGGAGCTGTTTTTT
d_gene: NA; j_gene: TRBJ2-7; abundance: NA; v_gene: TRBV19; CDR3aa: CASSTGEEGYEQYF; CDR3nt: TGTGCCAGTAGTACCGGAGAGGAGGGCTACGAGCAGTACTTC